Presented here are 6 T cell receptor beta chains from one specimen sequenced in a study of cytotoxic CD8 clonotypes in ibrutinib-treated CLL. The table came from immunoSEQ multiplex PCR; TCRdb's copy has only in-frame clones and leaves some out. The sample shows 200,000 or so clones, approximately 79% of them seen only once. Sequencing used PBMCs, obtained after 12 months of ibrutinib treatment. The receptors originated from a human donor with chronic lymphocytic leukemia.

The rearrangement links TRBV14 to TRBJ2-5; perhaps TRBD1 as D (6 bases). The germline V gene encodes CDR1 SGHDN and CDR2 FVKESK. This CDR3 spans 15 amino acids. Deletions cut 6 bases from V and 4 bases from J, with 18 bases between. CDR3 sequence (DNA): TGTGCCAGCAGTCTGCGACAGGCATCACTAGAGACCCAGTACTTC. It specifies CASSLRQASLETQYF. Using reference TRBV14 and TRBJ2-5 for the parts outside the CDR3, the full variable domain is EAGVTQFPSHSVIEKGQTVTLRCDPISGHDNLYWYRRVMGKEIKFLLHFVKESKQDESGMPNNRFLAERTGGTYSTLKVQPAELEDSGVYFCASSLRQASLETQYFGPGTRLLVL.

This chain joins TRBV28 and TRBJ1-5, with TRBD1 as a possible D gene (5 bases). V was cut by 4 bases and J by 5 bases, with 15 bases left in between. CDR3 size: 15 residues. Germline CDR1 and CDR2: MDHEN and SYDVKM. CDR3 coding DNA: TGTGCCAGCAGTTCTATAAATTTCAGGGATCAGCCCCAGCATTTT. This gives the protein CASSSINFRDQPQHF.

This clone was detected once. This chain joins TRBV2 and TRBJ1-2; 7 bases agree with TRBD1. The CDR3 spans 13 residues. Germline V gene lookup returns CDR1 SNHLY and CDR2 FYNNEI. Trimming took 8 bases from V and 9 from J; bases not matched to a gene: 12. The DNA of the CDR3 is TGTGCCAGCGCCGCCGACAGGGTAATTAGCTACACCTTC. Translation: CASAADRVISYTF.

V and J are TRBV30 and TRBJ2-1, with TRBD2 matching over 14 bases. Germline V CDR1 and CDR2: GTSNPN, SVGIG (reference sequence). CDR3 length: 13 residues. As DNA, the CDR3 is TGTGCTTACGGGACTAGCGGGGGTAATGAGCAGTTCTTC. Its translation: CAYGTSGGNEQFF.

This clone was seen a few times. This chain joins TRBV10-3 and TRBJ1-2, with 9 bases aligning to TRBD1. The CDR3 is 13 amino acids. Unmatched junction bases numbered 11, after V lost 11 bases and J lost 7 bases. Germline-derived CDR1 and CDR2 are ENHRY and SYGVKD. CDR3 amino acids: CAALGQGQSGYTF. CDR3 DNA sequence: TGTGCCGCCCTAGGACAGGGGCAAAGTGGCTACACCTTC.

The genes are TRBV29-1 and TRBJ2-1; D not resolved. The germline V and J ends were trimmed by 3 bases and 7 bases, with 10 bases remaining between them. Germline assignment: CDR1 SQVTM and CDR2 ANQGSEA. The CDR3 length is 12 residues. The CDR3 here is CSVELPANEQFF. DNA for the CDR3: TGCAGCGTTGAGTTGCCTGCAAATGAGCAGTTCTTC.